This T cell receptor beta chain originates from a study of T cell clonotyping in hematopoietic cell transplantation. Whole-study results and caveats: Cells were unsorted, so CD4 and CD8 contributions were not separated. Higher Inverse Simpson Index values in graft donor and pretransplant recipient predicted broader posttransplant TCR diversity. Pathologically expanded recipient clonotypes increased progressively from day 30 to day 180 as diversity fell.

TCRdb's table, derived via immunoSEQ multiplex PCR, lists solely in-frame clones and lacks some. Among 60,000 to 75,000 clones listed, about 94% were seen once. V trimming: 6 bases; J trimming: 4 bases; junction bases outside the gene matches: 6. In germline, CDR1 is SQVTM, CDR2 ANQGSEA. This CDR3 is built from 13 residues. With respect to this clone: Antigen specificity is unknown.

The sequence came from a man aged 50 to 60 in good health. Some clones in this sample may be carry-over from other donors' samples. This chain joins TRBV29-1 and TRBJ2-1; 7 bases agree with TRBD2. The sequencing sample was made of peripheral blood mononuclear cells. CDR3 DNA sequence: TGCAGCGTCTCTAGCGGACCTTACAATGAGCAGTTCTTC. It specifies CSVSSGPYNEQFF.